This T cell receptor beta chain is from a study of radiation and T cells in renal cell carcinoma. Method: immunoSEQ multiplex PCR; TCRdb's copy keeps in-frame clones and lacks some. Of over 120,000 clones listed, 80% to 90% are singletons. V lost 9 bases to trimming and J lost 7 bases, with 21 bases between them. The CDR3 contains 14 residues. Looked up from germline, CDR1 is LNHDA and CDR2 is SQIVND (reference sequence). The time point denotes: blood 4 weeks post-SBRT, at nephrectomy. Treatment denoted: 15 Gy SBRT to primary tumor, nephrectomy 4 weeks later. The clonotype was recovered from a woman aged 45-65 years with renal cell carcinoma. The specimen comprised blood, sampled from a patient whose treatment included radiotherapy and nephrectomy. V gene TRBV19 combines with J gene TRBJ1-1, with a possible D match to TRBD1 (5 bases). The CDR3 coding sequence is TGTGCCAGCAGCTTGGGCGGGACGGAGTATGAAGCTTTCTTT. It specifies CASSLGGTEYEAFF. Using reference TRBV19 and TRBJ1-1 for the parts outside the CDR3, the full variable domain is DGGITQSPKYLFRKEGQNVTLSCEQNLNHDAMYWYRQDPGQGLRLIYYSQIVNDFQKGDIAEGYSVSREKKESFPLTVTSAQKNPTAFYLCASSLGGTEYEAFFGQGTRLTVV.